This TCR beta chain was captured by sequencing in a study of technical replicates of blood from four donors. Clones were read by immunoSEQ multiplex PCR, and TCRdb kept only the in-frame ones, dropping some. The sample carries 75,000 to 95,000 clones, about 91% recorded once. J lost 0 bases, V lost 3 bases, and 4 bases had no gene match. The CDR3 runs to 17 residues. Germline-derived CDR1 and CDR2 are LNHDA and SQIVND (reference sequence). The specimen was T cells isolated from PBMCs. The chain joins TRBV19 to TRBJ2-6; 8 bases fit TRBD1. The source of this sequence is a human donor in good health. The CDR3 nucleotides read TGTGCCAGTAGTATGGGACAGGTTCCCTCTGGGGCCAACGTCCTGACTTTC. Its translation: CASSMGQVPSGANVLTF.